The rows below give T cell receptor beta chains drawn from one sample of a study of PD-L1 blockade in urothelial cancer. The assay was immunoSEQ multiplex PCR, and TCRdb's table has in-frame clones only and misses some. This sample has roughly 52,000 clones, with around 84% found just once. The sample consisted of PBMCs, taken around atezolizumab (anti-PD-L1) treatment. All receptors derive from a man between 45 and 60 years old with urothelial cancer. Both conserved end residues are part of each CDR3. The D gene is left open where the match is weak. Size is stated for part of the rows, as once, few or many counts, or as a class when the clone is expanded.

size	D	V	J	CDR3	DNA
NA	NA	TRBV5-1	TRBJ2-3	CASSYVQDTDTQYF	TGCGCCAGCAGCTATGTACAGGATACAGATACGCAGTATTTT
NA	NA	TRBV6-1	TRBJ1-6	CASSAGGGNSPLHF	TGTGCCAGCAGTGCGGGGGGTGGTAATTCACCCCTCCACTTT
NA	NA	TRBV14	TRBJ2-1	CASSQRAYNEQFF	TGTGCCAGCAGCCAACGTGCCTACAATGAGCAGTTCTTC
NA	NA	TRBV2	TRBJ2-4	CASSEEAGALGNIQYF	TGTGCCAGCAGTGAGGAGGCGGGGGCACTTGGGAACATTCAGTACTTC
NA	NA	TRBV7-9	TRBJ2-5	CASSLDPRETQYF	TGTGCCAGCAGCTTAGACCCGCGAGAGACCCAGTACTTC
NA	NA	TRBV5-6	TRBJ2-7	CASSLGRSLYEQYF	TGTGCCAGCAGCTTGGGAAGGAGCCTCTACGAGCAGTACTTC
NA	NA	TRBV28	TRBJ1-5	CASSLGTIRNQPQHF	TGTGCCAGCAGTTTGGGGACTATACGCAATCAGCCCCAGCATTTT
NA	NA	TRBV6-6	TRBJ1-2	CASSYLEASGGYTF	TGTGCCAGCAGTTACTTGGAGGCGTCGGGCGGCTACACCTTC
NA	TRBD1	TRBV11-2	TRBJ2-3	CASSIDRGVNTQYF	TGTGCCAGCAGCATAGACAGGGGGGTAAATACGCAGTATTTT
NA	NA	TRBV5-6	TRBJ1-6	CASSLASRRNSPLHF	TGTGCCAGCAGCTTGGCCAGTAGGCGGAATTCACCCCTCCACTTT
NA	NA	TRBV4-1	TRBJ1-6	CASSQDDSGNSPLHF	TGCGCCAGCAGCCAAGATGACTCGGGGAATTCACCCCTCCACTTT
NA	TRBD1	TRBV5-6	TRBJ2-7	CASSLGPGGWGEQYF	TGTGCCAGCAGCTTGGGGCCAGGGGGCTGGGGCGAGCAGTACTTC
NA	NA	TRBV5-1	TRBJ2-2	CASSLAGSGLVTGELFF	TGCGCCAGCAGCTTGGCCGGTAGCGGCCTGGTCACCGGGGAGCTGTTTTTT
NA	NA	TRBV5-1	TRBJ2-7	CASSLVRRDGGEQYF	TGCGCCAGCAGCTTGGTCCGTCGAGACGGGGGCGAGCAGTACTTC
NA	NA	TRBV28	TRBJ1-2	CASTTFWGGNYGYTF	TGTGCCAGCACCACCTTTTGGGGAGGGAATTATGGCTACACCTTC
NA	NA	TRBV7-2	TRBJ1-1	CASRAGVTEAFF	TGTGCCAGCAGGGCAGGGGTCACTGAAGCTTTCTTT
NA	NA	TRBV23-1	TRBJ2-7	CASSQAAGEQYF	TGCGCCAGCAGTCAAGCCGCGGGCGAGCAGTACTTC
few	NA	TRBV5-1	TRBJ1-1	CASSLGEGGHTEAFF	TGCGCCAGCAGCTTGGGGGAGGGGGGACACACTGAAGCTTTCTTT
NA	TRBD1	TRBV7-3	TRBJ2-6	CASSPDRAGANVLTF	TGTGCCAGCAGTCCCGACAGGGCTGGGGCCAACGTCCTGACTTTC
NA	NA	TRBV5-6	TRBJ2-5	CASRAQRRGQETQYF	TGTGCCAGCAGGGCCCAGCGAAGGGGCCAAGAGACCCAGTACTTC
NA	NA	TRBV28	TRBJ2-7	CASRIDSSYEQYF	TGTGCCAGCAGAATAGACAGCTCCTACGAGCAGTACTTC
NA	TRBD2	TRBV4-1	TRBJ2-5	CASTRSGGAGVQETQYF	TGCGCCAGCACGCGGAGCGGGGGGGCGGGGGTTCAAGAGACCCAGTACTTC
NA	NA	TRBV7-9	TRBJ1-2	CASSPDYGYTF	TGTGCCAGCAGCCCGGACTATGGCTACACCTTC
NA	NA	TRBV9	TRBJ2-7	CASSVEQGGYEQYF	TGTGCCAGCAGCGTAGAACAGGGTGGCTACGAGCAGTACTTC
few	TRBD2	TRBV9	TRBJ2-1	CASSPRTSVDNEQFF	TGTGCCAGCAGCCCCAGGACTAGCGTCGACAATGAGCAGTTCTTC
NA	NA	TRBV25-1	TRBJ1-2	CASSDWQGGYTF	TGTGCCAGCAGCGACTGGCAGGGAGGCTACACCTTC
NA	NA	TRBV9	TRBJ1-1	CASSAGRGLNTEAFF	TGTGCCAGCAGCGCCGGACGGGGTCTGAACACTGAAGCTTTCTTT
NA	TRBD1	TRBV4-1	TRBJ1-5	CASSQALTGVSNQPQHF	TGCGCCAGCAGCCAAGCCTTGACAGGGGTTAGCAATCAGCCCCAGCATTTT
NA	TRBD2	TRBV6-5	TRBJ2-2	CASRPGTMNTGELFF	TGTGCCAGCAGACCCGGGACTATGAACACCGGGGAGCTGTTTTTT
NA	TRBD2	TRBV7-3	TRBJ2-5	CASSRAGGPGETQYF	TGTGCCAGCAGCCGAGCGGGGGGGCCGGGTGAGACCCAGTACTTC
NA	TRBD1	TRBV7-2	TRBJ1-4	CASSQSGGAGEKLFF	TGTGCCAGCAGCCAATCAGGGGGCGCCGGTGAAAAACTGTTTTTT
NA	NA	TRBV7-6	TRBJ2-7	CASSLADSGAYEQYF	TGTGCCAGCAGCTTAGCCGATTCGGGAGCCTACGAGCAGTACTTC
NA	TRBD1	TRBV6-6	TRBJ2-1	CASSLGGTGVVNEQFF	TGTGCCAGCAGCCTGGGGGGGACAGGGGTAGTGAATGAGCAGTTCTTC
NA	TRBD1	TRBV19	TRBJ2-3	CASSVGTGVTDTQYF	TGTGCCAGTAGTGTCGGGACAGGGGTCACAGATACGCAGTATTTT
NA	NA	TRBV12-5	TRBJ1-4	CASGSLGGGTNEKLFF	TGTGCTAGTGGTTCGCTCGGGGGGGGAACTAATGAAAAACTGTTTTTT
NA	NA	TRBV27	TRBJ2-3	CASSLQLTGDFADTQYF	TGTGCCAGCAGTTTACAGTTAACAGGGGACTTCGCAGATACGCAGTATTTT
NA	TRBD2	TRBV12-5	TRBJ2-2	CASGLVPSGVGTGELFF	TGTGCTAGTGGTTTGGTGCCTAGCGGAGTGGGGACCGGGGAGCTGTTTTTT
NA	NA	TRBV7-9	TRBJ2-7	CASSSRSYEQYF	TGTGCCAGCAGCTCGCGTAGCTACGAGCAGTACTTC
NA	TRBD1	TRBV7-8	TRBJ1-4	CASSLGGQGNEKLFF	TGTGCCAGCAGCTTAGGGGGACAGGGGAATGAAAAACTGTTTTTT
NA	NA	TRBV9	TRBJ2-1	CASSVSAYSSYNEQFF	TGTGCCAGCAGCGTATCGGCGTACAGCTCCTACAATGAGCAGTTCTTC
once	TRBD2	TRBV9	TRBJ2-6	CASSVALDRGTSGSVSGANVLTF	TGTGCCAGCAGCGTAGCCCTGGACCGAGGGACTAGCGGGAGTGTCTCTGGGGCCAACGTCCTGACTTTC
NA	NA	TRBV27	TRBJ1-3	CASSPGVGNTIYF	TGTGCCAGCAGTCCGGGGGTTGGAAACACCATATATTTT
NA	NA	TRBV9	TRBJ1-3	CASSAPTYGNTIYF	TGTGCCAGCAGCGCCCCGACATACGGAAACACCATATATTTT
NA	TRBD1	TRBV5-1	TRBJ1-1	CASSFAGTDNPNTEAFF	TGCGCCAGCAGCTTCGCCGGGACAGACAACCCGAACACTGAAGCTTTCTTT
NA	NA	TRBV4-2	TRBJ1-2	CASSQEGGVGGYTF	TGTGCCAGCAGCCAAGAGGGGGGGGTTGGTGGCTACACCTTC
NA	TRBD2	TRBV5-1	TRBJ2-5	CASSLAGREETQYF	TGCGCCAGCAGCTTGGCAGGGAGGGAAGAGACCCAGTACTTC
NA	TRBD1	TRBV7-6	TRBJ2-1	CASSLGTGRNEQFF	TGTGCCAGCAGCTTAGGGACAGGGAGAAATGAGCAGTTCTTC
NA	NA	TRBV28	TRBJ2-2	CASSLGPAGSGELFF	TGTGCCAGCAGTTTAGGGCCAGCTGGGTCCGGGGAGCTGTTTTTT
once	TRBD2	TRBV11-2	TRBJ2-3	CASSRLSSGTMSTDTQYF	TGTGCCAGCAGCCGCCTTAGCTCAGGGACTATGAGTACAGATACGCAGTATTTT
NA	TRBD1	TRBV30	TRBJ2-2	CAWSKVWGTANTGELFF	TGTGCCTGGAGTAAAGTTTGGGGGACAGCGAACACCGGGGAGCTGTTTTTT
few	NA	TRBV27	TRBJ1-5	CASSLKPTGINQPQHF	TGTGCCAGCAGTTTAAAGCCCACAGGGATTAATCAGCCCCAGCATTTT
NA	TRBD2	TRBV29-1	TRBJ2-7	CSVEGSGGNYEQYF	TGCAGCGTTGAAGGTAGCGGGGGTAACTACGAGCAGTACTTC
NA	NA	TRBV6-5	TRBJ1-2	CASSYSTPNYGYTF	TGTGCCAGCAGTTACTCGACACCTAACTATGGCTACACCTTC
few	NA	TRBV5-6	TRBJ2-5	CASSFRLGETQYF	TGTGCCAGCAGCTTTCGCCTCGGGGAGACCCAGTACTTC